This T cell receptor beta chain appears in the sequencing data of a study of CXCR4 blockade with PD-1 therapy in pancreatic cancer. Study-level findings and limits: Intratumoral clonality (mean about 0.15) exceeded healthy blood (roughly 0.05) but did not track survival. More frequent amino acid clones had more nucleotide rearrangements, suggesting convergent selection.

TCRdb's table, derived via immunoSEQ multiplex PCR, lists solely in-frame clones and lacks some. The sample includes approximately 1,200 clones, approximately 38% of them seen just once. Points on this clone: The antigen is unknown.

The sample comprised tumor tissue. The receptor comes from a human donor with pancreatic ductal adenocarcinoma.

CDR3 DNA sequence: TGTGCCAGTAGTCAGTCAACTAATGAAAAACTGTTTTTT. It encodes CASSQSTNEKLFF. The J gene is TRBJ1-4, the V gene TRBV19; D is uncertain. Trimming took off 5 bases at V and 0 bases at J, with 4 bases between the two ends. The CDR3 is 13 amino acids. Germline values: CDR1 LNHDA, CDR2 SQIVND (reference sequence). The variable domain in full, with the rest retrieved from reference TRBV19 and TRBJ1-4, is DGGITQSPKYLFRKEGQNVTLSCEQNLNHDAMYWYRQDPGQGLRLIYYSQIVNDFQKGDIAEGYSVSREKKESFPLTVTSAQKNPTAFYLCASSQSTNEKLFFGSGTQLSVL.